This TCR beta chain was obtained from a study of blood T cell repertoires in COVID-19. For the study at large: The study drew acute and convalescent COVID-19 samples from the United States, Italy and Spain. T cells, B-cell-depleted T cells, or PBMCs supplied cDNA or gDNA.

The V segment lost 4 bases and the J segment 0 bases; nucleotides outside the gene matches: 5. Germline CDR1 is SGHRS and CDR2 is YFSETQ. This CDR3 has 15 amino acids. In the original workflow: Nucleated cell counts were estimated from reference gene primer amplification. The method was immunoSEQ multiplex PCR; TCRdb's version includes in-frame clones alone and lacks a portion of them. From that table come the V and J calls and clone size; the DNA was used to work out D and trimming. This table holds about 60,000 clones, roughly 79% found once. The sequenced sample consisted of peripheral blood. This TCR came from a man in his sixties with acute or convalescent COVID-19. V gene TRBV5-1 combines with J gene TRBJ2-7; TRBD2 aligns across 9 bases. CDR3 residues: CASSLGTSRSYEQYF. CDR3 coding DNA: TGCGCCAGCAGCCTAGGGACTAGCCGCTCCTACGAGCAGTACTTC.